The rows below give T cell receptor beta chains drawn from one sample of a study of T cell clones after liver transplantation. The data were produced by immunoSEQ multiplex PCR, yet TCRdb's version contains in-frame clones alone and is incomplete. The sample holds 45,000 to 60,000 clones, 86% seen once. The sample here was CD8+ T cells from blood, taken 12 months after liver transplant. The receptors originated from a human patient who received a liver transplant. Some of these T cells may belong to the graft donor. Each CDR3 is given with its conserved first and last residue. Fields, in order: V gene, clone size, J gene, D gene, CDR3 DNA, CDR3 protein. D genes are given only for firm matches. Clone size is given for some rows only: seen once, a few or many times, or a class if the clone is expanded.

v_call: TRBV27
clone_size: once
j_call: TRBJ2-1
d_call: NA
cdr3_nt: TGTGCCAGCAGTTTAGGGGGGCACCCCTTTTACAATGAGCAGTTCTTC
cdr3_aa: CASSLGGHPFYNEQFF

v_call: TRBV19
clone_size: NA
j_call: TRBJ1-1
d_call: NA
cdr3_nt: TGTGCCAGTAGTATCGGGGGGCTAATCACTGAAGCTTTCTTT
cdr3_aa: CASSIGGLITEAFF

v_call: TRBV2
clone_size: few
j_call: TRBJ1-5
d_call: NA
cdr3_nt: TGTGCCAGCAGTGACAGGGGCCTCCTTGGCAATCAGCCCCAGCATTTT
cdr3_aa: CASSDRGLLGNQPQHF

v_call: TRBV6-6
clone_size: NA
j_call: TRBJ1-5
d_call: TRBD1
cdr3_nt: TGTGCCAGCACCTACTGGACAGGATATAGCAATCAGCCCCAGCATTTT
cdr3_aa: CASTYWTGYSNQPQHF

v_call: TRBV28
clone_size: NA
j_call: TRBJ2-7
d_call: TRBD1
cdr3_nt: TGTGCCAGCAGTTTTTTCACAGGGGACGAGCAGTACTTC
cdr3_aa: CASSFFTGDEQYF

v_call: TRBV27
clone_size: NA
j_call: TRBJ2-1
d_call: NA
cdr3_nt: TGTGCCAGCAGCGCCGGGACCTACAATGAGCAGTTCTTC
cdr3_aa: CASSAGTYNEQFF

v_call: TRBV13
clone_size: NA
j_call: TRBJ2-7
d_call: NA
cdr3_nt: TGTGCCAGCAGCTTAGGGCCGGACGAGCAGTACTTC
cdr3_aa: CASSLGPDEQYF

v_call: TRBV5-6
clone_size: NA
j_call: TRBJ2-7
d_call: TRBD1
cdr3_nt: TGTGCCAGCAGCTGGGGACAGGTCGCCTTCGAGCAGTACTTC
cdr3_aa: CASSWGQVAFEQYF

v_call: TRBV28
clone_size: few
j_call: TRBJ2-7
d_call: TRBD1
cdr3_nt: TGTGCCAGCAGTCTTCCCGGGACAGCTTACGAGCAGTACTTC
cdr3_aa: CASSLPGTAYEQYF

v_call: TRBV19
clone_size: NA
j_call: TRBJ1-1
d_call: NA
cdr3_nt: TGTGCCAGTAGTATGGGTCTGGGGGGGAACACTGAAGCTTTCTTT
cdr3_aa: CASSMGLGGNTEAFF

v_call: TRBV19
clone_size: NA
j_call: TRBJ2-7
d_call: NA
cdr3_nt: TGTGCCAGTAGTAACTCCCCCTACGAGCAGTACTTC
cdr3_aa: CASSNSPYEQYF

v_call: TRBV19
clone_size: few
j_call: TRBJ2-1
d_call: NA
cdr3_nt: TGTGCCAGTAACCCTGGGGGTGGGGCATACAATGAGCAGTTCTTC
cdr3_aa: CASNPGGGAYNEQFF

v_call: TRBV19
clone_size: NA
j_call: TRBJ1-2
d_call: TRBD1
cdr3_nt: TGTGCCAGTAGTCCATGGACAGGGGGCGTGGACTATGGCTACACCTTC
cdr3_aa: CASSPWTGGVDYGYTF

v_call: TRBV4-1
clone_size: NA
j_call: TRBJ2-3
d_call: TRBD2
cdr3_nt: TGCGCCAGCAGCCTCCTGTCGACTAGCGGGAATCTAGATACGCAGTATTTT
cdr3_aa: CASSLLSTSGNLDTQYF

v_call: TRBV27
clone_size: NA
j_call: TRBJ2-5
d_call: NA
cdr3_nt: TGTGCCAGCAGTTCCACCACCCCCATGAAGGGCAGGGAAGAGACCCAGTACTTC
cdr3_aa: CASSSTTPMKGREETQYF

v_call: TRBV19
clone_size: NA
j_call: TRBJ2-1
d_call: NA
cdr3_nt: TGTGCCAGTAGTACTGGGAGGCACTCGGACTACAATGAGCAGTTCTTC
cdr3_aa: CASSTGRHSDYNEQFF

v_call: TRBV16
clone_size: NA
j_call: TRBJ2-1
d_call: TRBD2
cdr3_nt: TGTGCCAGCAGCCCCCGACTAGCGGGAGGGCCGGGTTCCTACAATGAGCAGTTCTTC
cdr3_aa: CASSPRLAGGPGSYNEQFF

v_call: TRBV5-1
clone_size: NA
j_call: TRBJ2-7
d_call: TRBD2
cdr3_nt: TGCGCCAGCAGCTTGGATCTAGCGGTCTCCTACGAGCAGTACTTC
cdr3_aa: CASSLDLAVSYEQYF

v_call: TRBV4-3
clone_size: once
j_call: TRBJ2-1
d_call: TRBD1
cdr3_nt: TGCGCCAGCAGCCCCCTGGACAGGGGGAATGAGCAGTTCTTC
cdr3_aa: CASSPLDRGNEQFF

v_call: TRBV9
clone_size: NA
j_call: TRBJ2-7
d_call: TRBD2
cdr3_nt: TGTGCCAGCAGCGTGGGCCTAGCGGGCTACGAGCAGTACTTC
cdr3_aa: CASSVGLAGYEQYF

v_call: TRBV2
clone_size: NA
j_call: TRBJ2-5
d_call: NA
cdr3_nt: TGTGCCAGCAGTGATATAGCGGCAGACCTTTCACAAGAGACCCAGTACTTC
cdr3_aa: CASSDIAADLSQETQYF

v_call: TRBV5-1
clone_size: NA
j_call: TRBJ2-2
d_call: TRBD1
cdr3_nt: TGCGCCAGCGTAGACAGGGAGACCGGGGAGCTGTTTTTT
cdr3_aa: CASVDRETGELFF

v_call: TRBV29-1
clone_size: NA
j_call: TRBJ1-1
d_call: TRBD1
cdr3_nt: TGCAGCGTGCGCGACAGGGGTGTAGGAGCTTTCTTT
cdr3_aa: CSVRDRGVGAFF

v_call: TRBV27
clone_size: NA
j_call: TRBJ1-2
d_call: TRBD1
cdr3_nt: TGTGCCAGCAGACCCGGACAGGGAATAGTCTATGGCTACACCTTC
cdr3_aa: CASRPGQGIVYGYTF

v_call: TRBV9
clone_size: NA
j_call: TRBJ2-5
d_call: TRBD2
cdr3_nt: TGTGCCAGCAGCGCTGGGACTAGCGGGAGTGAGACCCAGTACTTC
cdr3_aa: CASSAGTSGSETQYF

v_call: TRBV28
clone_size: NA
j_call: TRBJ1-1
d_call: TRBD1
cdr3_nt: TGTGCCAGCAGTTTACCGGGACAGGGGGCTGAAGCTTTCTTT
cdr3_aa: CASSLPGQGAEAFF

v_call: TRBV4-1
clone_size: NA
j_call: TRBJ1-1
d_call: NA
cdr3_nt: TGCGCCAGCAGCCAAGGCCGCTTGACTGAAGCTTTCTTT
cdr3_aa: CASSQGRLTEAFF

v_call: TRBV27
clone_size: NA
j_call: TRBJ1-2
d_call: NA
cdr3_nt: TGTGCCAGCAGTTCCGGGACGTGGGGCTATGGCTACACCTTC
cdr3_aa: CASSSGTWGYGYTF

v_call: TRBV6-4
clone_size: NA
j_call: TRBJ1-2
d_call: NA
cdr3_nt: TGTGCCAGCAGTGACTCAGGGAGCTCTGGCTACACCTTC
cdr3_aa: CASSDSGSSGYTF

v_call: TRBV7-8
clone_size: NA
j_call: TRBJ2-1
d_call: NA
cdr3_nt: TGTGCCAGCAGCTTAGCCCAGCATGAGCAGTTCTTC
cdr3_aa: CASSLAQHEQFF

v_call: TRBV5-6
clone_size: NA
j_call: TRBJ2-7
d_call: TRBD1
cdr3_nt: TGTGCCAGCAGCTCTATGACAGGGGTAACCTACGAGCAGTACTTC
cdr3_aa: CASSSMTGVTYEQYF

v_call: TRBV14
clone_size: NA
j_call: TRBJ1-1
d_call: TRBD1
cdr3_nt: TGTGCCAGCAGCCCTTCCCCTACAGGGGTTTCCTTCATGAACACTGAAGCTTTCTTT
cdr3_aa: CASSPSPTGVSFMNTEAFF

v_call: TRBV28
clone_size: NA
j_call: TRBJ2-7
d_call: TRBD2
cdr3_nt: TGTGCCAGCAGTTTGGACGTTTCTAGCGGGAGACGCTACGAGCAGTACTTC
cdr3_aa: CASSLDVSSGRRYEQYF

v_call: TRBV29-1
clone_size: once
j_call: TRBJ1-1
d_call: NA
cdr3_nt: TGCAGCGTTCTCACAGGTCAGAACACTGAAGCTTTCTTT
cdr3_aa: CSVLTGQNTEAFF

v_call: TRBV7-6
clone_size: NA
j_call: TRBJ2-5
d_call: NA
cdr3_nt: TGTGCCAGCAGCTTCCGGGACATAACATTAAAAGAGACCCAGTACTTC
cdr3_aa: CASSFRDITLKETQYF

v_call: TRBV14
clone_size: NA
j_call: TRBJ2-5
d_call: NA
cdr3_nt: TGTGCCAGCAGTCCGATATTGGGGACCCAGTACTTC
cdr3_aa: CASSPILGTQYF

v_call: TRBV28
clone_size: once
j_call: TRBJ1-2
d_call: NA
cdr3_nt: TGTGCCAGCAGTTTATATATCGCCACCACTTCCTATGGCTACACCTTC
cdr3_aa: CASSLYIATTSYGYTF

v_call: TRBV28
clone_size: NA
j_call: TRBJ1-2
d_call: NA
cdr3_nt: TGTGCCAGCAGTTCGGGGCTAAATAACTATGGCTACACCTTC
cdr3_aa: CASSSGLNNYGYTF

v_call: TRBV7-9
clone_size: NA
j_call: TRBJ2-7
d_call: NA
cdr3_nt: TGTGCCAGCAGCCTGGGGGACTACGAGCAGTACTTC
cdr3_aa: CASSLGDYEQYF

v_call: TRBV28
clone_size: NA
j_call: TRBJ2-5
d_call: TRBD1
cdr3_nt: TGTGCCATCCGGGCTACAGGGGTTGGAGAGACCCAGTACTTC
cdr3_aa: CAIRATGVGETQYF

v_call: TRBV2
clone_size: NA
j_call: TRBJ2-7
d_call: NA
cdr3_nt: TGTGCCAGCAGTGGGGTTCGTACCTACGAGCAGTACTTC
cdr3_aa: CASSGVRTYEQYF

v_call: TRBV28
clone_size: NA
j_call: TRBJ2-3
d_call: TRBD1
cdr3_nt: TGTGCCTCGGGACAGGGGGTTGATACGCAGTATTTT
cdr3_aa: CASGQGVDTQYF

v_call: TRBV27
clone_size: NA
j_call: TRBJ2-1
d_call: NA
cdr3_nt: TGTGCCAGCAGTTTAAGGGGGAGCCGGGAGCAGTTCTTC
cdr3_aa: CASSLRGSREQFF

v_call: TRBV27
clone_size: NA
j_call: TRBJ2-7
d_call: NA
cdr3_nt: TGTGCCAGCGGCGGGGGCGAAAATGCCTACGAGCAGTACTTC
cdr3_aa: CASGGGENAYEQYF

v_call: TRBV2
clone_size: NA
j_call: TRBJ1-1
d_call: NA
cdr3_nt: TGTGCCAGCAGTGAAGTAGGGGCCTCGGCGGCGGAAGCTTTCTTT
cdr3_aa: CASSEVGASAAEAFF

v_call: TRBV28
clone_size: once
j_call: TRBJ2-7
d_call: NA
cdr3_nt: TGTGCCAGCAGTCCCCGAGGAGGGTCCTTCCCCTACGAGCAGTACTTC
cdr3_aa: CASSPRGGSFPYEQYF

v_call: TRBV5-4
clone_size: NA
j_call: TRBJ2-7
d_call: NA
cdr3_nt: TGTGCCAGCAGCTTGGAGCAGCCCTACGAGCAGTACTTC
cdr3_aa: CASSLEQPYEQYF

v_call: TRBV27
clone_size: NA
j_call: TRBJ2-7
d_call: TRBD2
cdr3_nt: TGTGCCAGCAGCCTAACCGGGGGGGGGAACTACGAGCAGTACTTC
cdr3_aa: CASSLTGGGNYEQYF

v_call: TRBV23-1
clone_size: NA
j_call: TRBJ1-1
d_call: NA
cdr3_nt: TGCGCCAGCAGTCAACCGAAGAGGGTTAGGGCGACTGAAGCTTTCTTT
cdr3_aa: CASSQPKRVRATEAFF

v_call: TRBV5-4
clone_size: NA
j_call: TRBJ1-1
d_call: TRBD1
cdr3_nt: TGTGCCAGCAGCTTGGGGCAGGGGGGGACTGAAGCTTTCTTT
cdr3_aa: CASSLGQGGTEAFF

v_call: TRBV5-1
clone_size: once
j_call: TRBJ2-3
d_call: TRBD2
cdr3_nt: TGCGCCAGCAGCCCTAGCGGGCACCCTAGCACAGATACGCAGTATTTT
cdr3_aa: CASSPSGHPSTDTQYF

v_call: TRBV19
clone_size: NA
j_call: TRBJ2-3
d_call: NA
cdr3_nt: TGTGCCAGTAGTATGATGGCAGATACGCAGTATTTT
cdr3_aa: CASSMMADTQYF

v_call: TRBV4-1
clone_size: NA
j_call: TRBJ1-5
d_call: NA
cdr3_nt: TGCGCCAGCAAATGGGCGCAGGATAGCAATCAGCCCCAGCATTTT
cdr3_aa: CASKWAQDSNQPQHF

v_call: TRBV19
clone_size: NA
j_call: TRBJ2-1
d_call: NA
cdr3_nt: TGTGCCAGTAGTATAAACTTATACAATGAGCAGTTCTTC
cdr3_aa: CASSINLYNEQFF

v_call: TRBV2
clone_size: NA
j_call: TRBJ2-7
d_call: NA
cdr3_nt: TGTGCCAGCAGTGAAATTACGTGGGAGCAGTACTTC
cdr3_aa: CASSEITWEQYF

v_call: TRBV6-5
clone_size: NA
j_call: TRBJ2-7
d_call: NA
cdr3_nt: TGTGCCAGCAGTCGTCAGGGGGGAGAGCAGTACTTC
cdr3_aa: CASSRQGGEQYF

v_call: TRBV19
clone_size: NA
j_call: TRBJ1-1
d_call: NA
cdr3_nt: TGTGCCAGTAGTATAGGGGGGGACTTCCAGGGAGCTTTCTTT
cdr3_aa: CASSIGGDFQGAFF